This TCR beta chain was recovered during a study of graft-versus-host responses after intestinal transplantation (dated by TCRdb to the early 2020s). For the wider study: Multivisceral, liver-intestinal, or isolated intestinal transplants were received by the recipients. Every recipient was given anti-thymocyte globulin induction, then maintenance tacrolimus and steroids for around three years. Bulk TCR-beta CDR3 sequencing was used to track graft-versus-host and host-versus-graft alloreactive T cell clones in the graft, circulation and bone marrow after intestinal transplantation. Alloreactive clones were identified by sequencing pre-transplant mixed lymphocyte reaction products and comparing these products with unstimulated pre-transplant donor and recipient T cells. Of the 20 to 30 intestinal transplant recipients enrolled in the cohort, one of whom was a retransplant, a few patients without pretransplant specimens were excluded. A peak of at least 4% donor T cells among recipient peripheral blood mononuclear cells was the definition used for donor T cell macrochimerism. Rather than going through the commercial service, samples from a few later patients were sequenced in-house on an Illumina MiSeq and processed with MiXCR.

Sample time point, as interpreted from the label and publication: cells obtained before transplantation from donor or recipient. CD3+CD4+ and CD3+CD8+ populations were FACS-sorted from unstimulated pre-transplant donor and recipient cells taken from spleen or lymph nodes. Libraries came from the immunoSEQ multiplex PCR assay. For most patients, genomic DNA was isolated with the Qiagen DNeasy Blood and Tissue Kit and shipped frozen to Adaptive Biotechnologies for TCR sequencing. Adaptive Biotechnologies carried out high-throughput TCR-beta CDR3 sequencing of genomic DNA for most patients. The original methods were these. Adaptive's ImmunoSEQ software was the source of the TCR sequencing data for around 20 patients, while a few other patients were processed with MiXCR and VDJtools. CD4 versus CD8 sorting errors were corrected by removing sequences found in both subsets at a frequency ratio below 5:1. CDR3 nucleotide sequences shared between donor and recipient were removed because their origin could not be assigned. To be classed as alloreactive, a clone needed at least 2-fold expansion over unstimulated cells and a minimum CFSE-low frequency of 0.002% (template counts) or 0.001% (read counts). Clones were considered mappable if detected in sequenced pre-transplant spleen, lymph node, or MLR CFSE-low populations of the donor or recipient. The cumulative frequency of alloreactive clones was calculated as a percentage of all sequences, weighted by copy number. What TCRdb holds here is the immuneACCESS table cut down to in-frame rearrangements. Part of the clones is not present; checked against another copy, under half of the missing clones reflect an unresolved V gene, and the others are unexplained. V, J and clone size reflect that table, while D and trimming were determined from the DNA. For this sample there are about 78,000 clones; around nine tenths appear just once. The top ten clonotypes cover around 8% of the sample.

Inclusive of the bounding cysteine and phenylalanine, the CDR3 is 17 residues long. Left in the record is the CDR3 DNA by itself, 51 bases read in frame from the first base. Ends trimmed: V by 4 bases, J by 1 base; bases unmatched to a gene: 12. Based on the germline V gene, the CDR1 and CDR2 sequences are MGHRA and YSYEKL. Worth noting for this clone: It lacks a known antigen. Base qualities are not recorded, but no much larger clone differs from it by a single base.

General conclusions and limits of the study: In the allografts of patients with donor T cell macrochimerism, GvH to HvG T cell clonal ratios were high. GvH clones turned up in recipient bone marrow, with some appearing earlier in ileal mucosa or blood, a pattern consistent with an intestinal mucosal origin. Conclusions were limited by the relatively low number and heterogeneity of intestinal transplant patients. Peak levels of circulating GvH clones were associated with declines in HvG clones early after transplant.

The specimen comprised unstimulated CD8+ T cells sorted from spleen or lymph node cells, sampled before transplant. The clonotype was recovered from a human donor who was the organ donor for an intestinal transplant. The chain is encoded by TRBV4-1 joined to TRBJ1-2; 7 bases in between match TRBD1. CDR3 region: CASSLNIGQVLNYGYTF. Here is the DNA: TGCGCCAGCAGCCTTAATATCGGACAGGTGCTTAACTATGGCTACACCTTC.